The 26 T cell receptor beta chains reported below all come from one sample, sequenced in a study of CXCR3-negative and CXCR3-positive naive CD8 T cells. Whole-study results and caveats: TRB CDR3 hydrophobicity was greater in CXCR3-positive naive cells than in CXCR3-negative naive cells.

Libraries of TRB cDNA were made by 5' RACE and carried UMIs. From its re-call of the 5' RACE reads, TCRdb lists each CDR3 protein once, without DNA. The sample data list about 150,000 distinct CDR3 sequences. The antigens these receptors bind are not known. The sequencing input was naive CXCR3+ CD8+ T cells from blood. The subset is: CD45RO-CCR7+CD27+CD95- naive CD8+ T cells expressing CXCR3 (TNR3+). The receptor source for this set is a human donor in good health. Some clones in this sample may be carry-over from other donors' samples.

The chain has TRBV29-1 and TRBJ2-2; TCRdb indicates TRBD1, and absent DNA this call remains unverified. CDR1 is SQVTM and CDR2 is ANQGSEA in the germline V gene. This CDR3 spans 11 amino acids. The CDR3 region is CSAAGPGELFF.

The V and J genes are TRBV28 and TRBJ1-4; the TCRdb D gene call, TRBD1, has no DNA to confirm it. CDR1 and CDR2 (germline): MDHEN, SYDVKM. CDR3 length: 17 amino acids. The CDR3 region is CASSLGTGTNWNEKRFF.

This sequence joins TRBV27 and TRBJ2-7; checking the TCRdb D call of TRBD1 is not possible without DNA. In germline, CDR1 is MNHEY, CDR2 SMNVEV (reference sequence). The CDR3 runs 13 residues. The CDR3 loop is CASSPQGVHEQYF.

The V call is TRBV4-3, the J call TRBJ2-3; with no DNA, the TCRdb D assignment of TRBD2 cannot be verified. The CDR3 has 17 amino acids. Per the germline V gene, CDR1 is LGHNA and CDR2 is YSLEER. The CDR3 sequence is CASSQDLRGVLLNTQYF.

The V and J genes are TRBV20-1 and TRBJ2-1; TCRdb names TRBD1, which stays unverified in the absence of DNA. From germline, CDR1 is DFQATT and CDR2 SNEGSKA (reference sequence). The length of the CDR3 is 14 residues. The CDR3 is CSARKGAGDNEQFF.

The CDR3 loop is CASSADGSLVTEAFF. The chain joins TRBV9 to TRBJ1-1. There are 15 residues in the CDR3. Looked up from germline, CDR1 is SGDLS and CDR2 is YYNGEE.

The chain is built from TRBV10-3 and TRBJ1-2; TCRdb returns TRBD1, unconfirmable since there is no DNA. This CDR3 region has 15 residues. Germline V gene lookup returns CDR1 ENHRY and CDR2 SYGVKD. CDR3 loop: CAISDLEGGYYGYTF.

The chain combines TRBV7-8 with TRBJ2-1; with no DNA, the TCRdb D assignment of TRBD1 cannot be verified. From germline, CDR1 is SGHVS and CDR2 FQNEAQ. The CDR3 consists of 18 residues. CDR3 sequence reads: CASSLGGLEGVQYNEQFF. Filled out from reference TRBV7-8 and TRBJ2-1, the complete variable domain reads GAGVSQSPRYKVAKRGQDVALRCDPISGHVSLFWYQQALGQGPEFLTYFQNEAQLDKSGLPSDRFFAERPEGSVSTLKIQRTQQEDSAVYLCASSLGGLEGVQYNEQFFGPGTRLTVL.

This chain joins TRBV15 and TRBJ2-1; TCRdb calls TRBD2, which cannot be checked without DNA. The CDR3 has 15 residues. Germline V gives CDR1 LNHNV, CDR2 YYDKDF (reference sequence). The CDR3 spells CATSGYSGSHNEQFF. Full variable domain (missing parts from reference TRBV15 and TRBJ2-1): DAMVIQNPRYQVTQFGKPVTLSCSQTLNHNVMYWYQQKSSQAPKLLFHYYDKDFNNEADTPDNFQSRRPNTSFCFLDIRSPGLGDTAMYLCATSGYSGSHNEQFFGPGTRLTVL.

V usage is TRBV10-3 and J usage is TRBJ2-1. The CDR3 runs to 14 residues. CDR1 and CDR2 from the germline V gene are ENHRY and SYGVKD. The CDR3: CAISEPGFGNEQFF.

The V gene is TRBV29-1, the J gene TRBJ2-1; lacking DNA, the TRBD1 call made by TCRdb goes unchecked. The CDR3 is 15 residues long. Per germline, CDR1 SQVTM and CDR2 ANQGSEA. This CDR3 is CSVPPPGTAYNEQFF.

The chain couples TRBV11-1 to TRBJ2-1; TCRdb picks TRBD2, but there is no DNA to check that call. The CDR3 sequence is 14 residues long. Germline lookup yields CDR1 SGHAT and CDR2 FQDESV (reference sequence). This CDR3 reads CASRQAGGPNEQFF. Full variable domain (remainder filled in from reference TRBV11-1 and TRBJ2-1): EAEVAQSPRYKITEKSQAVAFWCDPISGHATLYWYRQILGQGPELLVQFQDESVVDDSQLPKDRFSAERLKGVDSTLKIQPAELGDSAMYLCASRQAGGPNEQFFGPGTRLTVL.

CDR3 amino acids: CSVEDRGVPSYEQYF. The chain combines TRBV29-1 with TRBJ2-7; the TRBD1 assignment by TCRdb is unverifiable without DNA. The CDR3 loop spans 15 amino acids. Germline values: CDR1 SQVTM, CDR2 ANQGSEA.

J is TRBJ2-3 and V is TRBV6-2 or TRBV6-3; the D call from TCRdb, TRBD1, cannot be confirmed without DNA. CDR1 is MNHEY and CDR2 is SVGEGT in the germline V gene. CDR3 length: 12 amino acids. The CDR3 sequence is CASSYPLDTQYF.

This chain links TRBV5-1 with TRBJ2-1; TCRdb picks TRBD2, but there is no DNA to check that call. In germline, CDR1 is SGHRS, CDR2 YFSETQ. The CDR3 has 15 amino acids. The CDR3 sequence is CASSGFTSGNNEQFF.

This chain connects TRBV9 to TRBJ2-1. The CDR3 runs 16 residues. Germline CDR1 and CDR2: SGDLS and YYNGEE. The CDR3 here is CASSVGLIGSYNEQFF.

The rearrangement uses TRBV7-9 and TRBJ1-1; checking the TCRdb D call of TRBD1 is not possible without DNA. The CDR3 is 15 residues long. Germline V lookup: CDR1 SEHNR, CDR2 FQNEAQ (reference sequence). The CDR3 here is CASTGTGEGRTEAFF.

V and J are TRBV5-1 and TRBJ2-3; with no DNA, the TCRdb D assignment of TRBD1 cannot be verified. CDR3 size: 17 residues. CDR1 SGHRS and CDR2 YFSETQ come from the germline V gene. CDR3 region: CASSWGPTVTSTDTQYF.

The chain recombines TRBV10-1 with TRBJ2-3; TCRdb outputs TRBD2, but without DNA this stays unchecked. The CDR3 runs 17 residues. Germline loops: CDR1 WNHNN, CDR2 SYGVQD (reference sequence). CDR3 amino acids: CASSGSRTGDDTDTQYF.

The chain combines TRBV12-3 or TRBV12-4 with TRBJ1-6; TCRdb selects TRBD1, and the lack of DNA leaves this call unchecked. CDR3 length: 14 amino acids. The CDR3 here is CASKGDRVDSPLHF.

The chain couples TRBV9 to TRBJ2-1; as DNA is missing, the TRBD1 call by TCRdb cannot be tested. This CDR3 spans 15 amino acids. Germline V gene lookup returns CDR1 SGDLS and CDR2 YYNGEE. The CDR3 region is CASSQGRSWGNEQFF.

The gene calls are TRBV3-1 and TRBJ1-2; TCRdb proposes TRBD1, but this gene call is untestable without DNA. Germline CDR1 is LGHDT and CDR2 is YNNKEL (reference sequence). The CDR3 covers 16 residues. The CDR3 here is CASSQYGTGKDYGYTF.

This chain joins TRBV29-1 and TRBJ2-5; TCRdb reports TRBD2, a call that lacks DNA to check it against. Per germline, CDR1 SQVTM and CDR2 ANQGSEA. The CDR3 is made up of 13 amino acids. CDR3 region: CSVEGDAGPTQYF.

J is TRBJ2-7 and V is TRBV7-6; TCRdb proposes TRBD2, but this gene call is untestable without DNA. This CDR3 comprises 15 residues. The germline V gene encodes CDR1 SGHVS and CDR2 FNYEAQ. CDR3 sequence: CASSMERGSSYEQYF.

V usage is TRBV10-3 and J usage is TRBJ2-1; TCRdb outputs TRBD1, but without DNA this stays unchecked. From germline, CDR1 is ENHRY and CDR2 SYGVKD. The CDR3 spans 15 residues. The CDR3 reads CAISVEDSNYNEQFF.

The chain is built from TRBV28 and TRBJ2-5; the TCRdb call, TRBD1, lacks DNA for checking. The germline gives CDR1 MDHEN, CDR2 SYDVKM. CDR3 length equals 13 residues. The CDR3 here is CAAGQPSWETQYF.